This T cell receptor (beta chain) was captured by sequencing in a study of cytomegalovirus exposure and HLA in healthy donors. Looking at the study overall: As an earlier analysis found, 180 million or so T cells yielded about 120 million unique TCR beta sequences.

Study-wide findings and caveats: Rare TCR sequences predominated, though certain public TCRs were found in many donors.

Whereas donors were nominally healthy upon sampling, unrecorded immune exposures were probable. The length of the CDR3 is 17 residues. Trimming removed 3 bases from V and 8 bases from J, with 23 bases in between. Per the germline V gene, CDR1 is SGDLS and CDR2 is YYNGEE. A note on this clone: Its matching antigen is unknown.

PCR primers comprised 60 Vbeta and 13 Jbeta primers. TCRdb keeps only in-frame clones here, not all; method: immunoSEQ multiplex PCR. The sample includes approximately 190,000 clones, 70% to 85% seen only once; the top ten take 0.098%. This rearrangement joins TRBV9 to TRBJ2-2; TRBD1 might be the D (5 bases). The receptor was isolated from a boy aged 2 to 10 in good health and CMV-seronegative. Sequenced: PBMCs. In nucleotides, the CDR3 is TGTGCCAGCAGCGCCCAGTATGGGGCGGATTTGTCAGGGGAGCTGTTTTTT. It is translated as CASSAQYGADLSGELFF.